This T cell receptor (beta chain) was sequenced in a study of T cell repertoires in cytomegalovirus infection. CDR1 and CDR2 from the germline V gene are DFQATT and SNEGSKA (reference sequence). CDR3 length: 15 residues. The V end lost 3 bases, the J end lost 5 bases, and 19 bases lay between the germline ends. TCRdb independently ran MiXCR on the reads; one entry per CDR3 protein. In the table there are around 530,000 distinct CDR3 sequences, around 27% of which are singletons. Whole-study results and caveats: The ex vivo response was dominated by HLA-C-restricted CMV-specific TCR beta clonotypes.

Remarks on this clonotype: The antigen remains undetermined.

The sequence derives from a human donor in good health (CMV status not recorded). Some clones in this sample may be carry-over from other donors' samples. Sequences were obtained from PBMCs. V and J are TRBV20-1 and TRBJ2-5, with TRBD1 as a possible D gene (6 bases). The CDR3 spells CSASSTGITSETQYF. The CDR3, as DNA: TGCAGTGCTAGCTCAACAGGGATAACATCTGAGACCCAGTACTTC.